This T cell receptor (beta chain) is from a study of Ad26.COV2.S vaccination and SARS-CoV-2 variants. Study results and limitations: Reportedly, after vaccination the spike-specific CD8+ and CD4+ T cell responses displayed substantial breadth. Vaccine and placebo recipients had similar non-spike TCR breadth. The placebo group had lower spike-specific TCR breadth than the vaccine recipients did.

Repertoires were generated with immunoSEQ multiplex PCR, while TCRdb's copy carries only in-frame clones and drops some. The sample lists around 140,000 clones, around 86% occurring once. The CDR3 has 13 amino acids. Germline V gene lookup returns CDR1 LNHDA and CDR2 SQIVND (reference sequence). V was pared by 4 bases and J by 7 bases, with 7 bases of the junction left unmatched. Comments on this clone: Its antigen is still unknown.

The TCR originated in a human donor who had recovered from COVID-19. The sequences come from peripheral blood, collected after recovery from COVID-19. The rearrangement joins TRBV19 to TRBJ2-7; 7 nucleotides line up with TRBD1. CDR3 loop: CASSRQGPQEQYF. In DNA form, the CDR3 reads TGTGCCAGTAGTAGACAGGGCCCCCAGGAGCAGTACTTC.